This T cell receptor beta chain was documented in a study of metastatic and nonmetastatic thyroid tumors. Looking at the study overall: Thyroid patients, malignant and benign, had repertoires compared across blood and tumor or nodule tissue. Study-wide results and limits: Benign nodules reportedly had significantly lower TCR beta diversity than malignant thyroid tumors in blood and tumor.

In this sample, this clone turned up many times. Its cognate antigen is unknown. Nobody among the patients had been given any treatment before thyroid surgery. Germline lookup yields CDR1 SGHAT and CDR2 FQDESV (reference sequence). CDR3 length equals 21 residues. V shed 4 bases, J shed 0 bases, and the junction held 21 bases outside the gene matches. Original processing notes: A classifier for distant metastasis in papillary thyroid cancer was constructed using CDR3 differences observed across clinicopathological groups. TCRdb re-called the PCR reads through MiXCR. Clone size and V and J calls follow TCRdb, not the original study. The table lists 80,000 to 85,000 clones, roughly an eighth of them singletons.

J is TRBJ2-4 and V is TRBV11-1; 7 nucleotides agree with TRBD2. The origin of this receptor is a female donor with papillary thyroid cancer or a benign thyroid nodule (not recorded which). Some clones in this sample may be carry-over from other donors' samples. The source material was tumor tissue. The DNA for the CDR3 is TGTGCCAGCAGCTCCGCGGGGTCTAGCGGAGTTAACCATCTAGCCAAAAACATTCAGTACTTC. Translating it yields CASSSAGSSGVNHLAKNIQYF.